The present TCR beta chain was sequenced within a study of T cell responses to AZD1222 COVID-19 vaccine. The study's findings and limits: Nearly half of the spike-specific TCRs reportedly recognize variant regions that carry no mutations.

The germline CDR1 and CDR2 sequences are MNHEY and SVGAGI. This CDR3 is 14 amino acids long. V lost 2 bases and J lost 1, with 8 bases in between. Assay: immunoSEQ multiplex PCR; the TCRdb copy retains only in-frame clones and omits some. The repertoire includes around 91,000 clones, roughly 90% of them detected once, and around 21% sits in the top ten. Concerning this clone itself: The antigen remains undetermined. Other DNA sequences in the sample encode the same CDR3.

The rearrangement joins TRBV6-5 to TRBJ1-1, with TRBD1 as a possible D gene (6 bases). The source material was peripheral blood, sampled on day 0 of AZD1222 vaccination. The clonotype was recovered from an adult in good health. CDR3 region: CASSYGQPNTEAFF. The CDR3 DNA reads TGTGCCAGCAGTTACGGACAGCCGAACACTGAAGCTTTCTTT.